A selection of T cell receptor beta chains follows, all from one sample in a study of cytomegalovirus exposure and HLA in healthy donors. The method was immunoSEQ multiplex PCR; TCRdb's version includes in-frame clones alone and lacks a portion of them. The data contain a few hundred thousand clones, around 75% of them singletons. The sample comprised PBMCs. Receptors originate from a woman aged 30 to 39 in good health and CMV-seronegative. CDR3s include the opening cysteine and the closing phenylalanine or tryptophan. D genes are given only for firm matches. A clone size is listed for some rows: how often the clone was seen (once, few, many), or a class if it is expanded.

V	J	D	size	CDR3	DNA
TRBV5-4	TRBJ1-1	NA	NA	CASSLGQRTRNTEAFF	TGTGCCAGCAGCTTGGGCCAGCGAACCCGCAACACTGAAGCTTTCTTT
TRBV7-9	TRBJ2-6	NA	NA	CASSQEGSGANVLTF	TGTGCCAGCAGCCAGGAGGGTTCCGGGGCCAACGTCCTGACTTTC
TRBV6-1	TRBJ1-5	NA	NA	CASSDITRGKGGNQPQHF	TGTGCCAGCAGTGATATTACCCGGGGAAAAGGTGGCAATCAGCCCCAGCATTTT
TRBV6-5	TRBJ2-2	NA	NA	CASSFSRGGELFF	TGTGCCAGCAGTTTTTCCCGGGGAGGGGAGCTGTTTTTT
TRBV14	TRBJ1-1	TRBD1	NA	CASSPIGQGARTEAFF	TGTGCCAGCAGCCCAATAGGACAGGGGGCGCGAACTGAAGCTTTCTTT
TRBV4-2	TRBJ1-2	TRBD1	NA	CASSQGRGTDYGYTF	TGTGCCAGCAGCCAAGGAAGAGGGACAGACTATGGCTACACCTTC
TRBV27	TRBJ1-2	NA	NA	CASSPGQMNYGYTF	TGTGCCAGCAGTCCCGGACAGATGAACTATGGCTACACCTTC
TRBV5-6	TRBJ1-5	NA	NA	CASSLRANQPQHF	TGTGCCAGCAGCTTAAGAGCGAATCAGCCCCAGCATTTT
TRBV5-6	TRBJ2-1	TRBD1	NA	CASSLDRGIMNEQFF	TGTGCCAGCAGCTTGGACAGGGGGATTATGAATGAGCAGTTCTTC
TRBV7-9	TRBJ2-7	NA	NA	CASSLGGTFEQYF	TGTGCCAGCAGCTTAGGCGGGACTTTCGAGCAGTACTTC
TRBV5-1	TRBJ2-3	NA	NA	CASSVAVDTSTDTQYF	TGCGCCAGCAGTGTAGCGGTGGATACTAGCACAGATACGCAGTATTTT
TRBV19	TRBJ1-6	TRBD1	few	CATQPTGANSPLHF	TGTGCCACACAACCGACAGGGGCTAATTCACCCCTCCACTTT
TRBV11-1	TRBJ2-1	NA	few	CASSYGGRPNEQFF	TGTGCCAGCAGCTATGGAGGGAGACCAAATGAGCAGTTCTTC
TRBV6-5	TRBJ1-4	TRBD1	NA	CASSYSTGAGEKLFF	TGTGCCAGCAGTTACTCTACAGGGGCCGGGGAAAAACTGTTTTTT
TRBV11-2	TRBJ1-2	TRBD1	NA	CASSLGTGNGYTF	TGTGCCAGCAGCCTCGGGACAGGGAATGGCTACACCTTC
TRBV11-3	TRBJ1-1	NA	once	CASRSTTGNTEAFF	TGTGCCAGCAGATCAACCACAGGGAACACTGAAGCTTTCTTT
TRBV7-9	TRBJ1-2	NA	NA	CASGPRDSANYGYTF	TGTGCCAGCGGGCCCCGAGACAGCGCGAACTATGGCTACACCTTC